A selection of T cell receptor beta chains follows, all from one sample in a study of blood T cells in healthy people across ages. Each CDR3 protein is one row after TCRdb ran MiXCR on the 5' RACE reads. The sample has some 700,000 distinct CDR3 sequences, 40% to 45% seen once. Source material: blood. Receptor source: an older woman in good health. CDR3s include the opening cysteine and the closing phenylalanine or tryptophan. The D gene is left open where the match is weak. Clone size is not always given. Where it is, it says once, few, many or a class for expanded clones.

NA	TRBD2	TRBV7-2	TRBJ2-5	TGTGCCAGCAGCTTCCAAGCGGGAGTAGAGACCCAGTACTTC	CASSFQAGVETQYF
once	TRBD1	TRBV28	TRBJ1-1	TGTGCCAGCAGTTTCCTTGGACAGGAACCCCCTGAAGCTTTCTTT	CASSFLGQEPPEAFF
NA	NA	TRBV11-2	TRBJ2-7	TGTGCCAGCAGCTTAGTCAGGTATCCCTACAATGAGCAGTACTTC	CASSLVRYPYNEQYF
NA	NA	TRBV14	TRBJ1-2	TGTGCCAGCGGCCCCCAAGGCTATGGCTACACCTTC	CASGPQGYGYTF
NA	NA	TRBV7-8	TRBJ1-1	TGTGCCAGCAGCTTGGCGGAGCTGGCGGGCACTGAAGCTTTCTTT	CASSLAELAGTEAFF
few	NA	TRBV5-1	TRBJ1-5	TGCGCCAGCCGGCAGGGAGTTGTTAGCAATCAGCCCCAGCATTTT	CASRQGVVSNQPQHF
NA	TRBD1	TRBV7-2	TRBJ2-7	TGTGCCAGCGGCCGCTCGGGACAGAATTCCCCCGAGCAGTACTTC	CASGRSGQNSPEQYF
NA	NA	TRBV7-2	TRBJ1-2	TGTGCCAGCAGCTTAGCGACAAGGGCTGGCTACACCTTC	CASSLATRAGYTF
NA	NA	TRBV6-1	TRBJ2-5	TGTGCCAGCAGTGAAGGGACAAACCTCTACAATGAGCAGTACTTC	CASSEGTNLYNEQYF
NA	TRBD1	TRBV2	TRBJ1-6	TGTGCCAGCAGTCTACAGGGGATTAATTTACCCCTCCACTTT	CASSLQGINLPLHF
few	NA	TRBV9	TRBJ2-1	TGTGCCAGCAGCGTAAATGGGGGGACCCACAATGAGCAGTTCTTC	CASSVNGGTHNEQFF
NA	TRBD1	TRBV7-9	TRBJ2-5	TGTGCCAGCAGCCCTCCCAACAGGGGAGATAAAGAGACCCAGTACTTC	CASSPPNRGDKETQYF
NA	NA	TRBV6-2/TRBV6-3	TRBJ2-3	TGTGCCAGCAGTCCCAGGATTGGGGGGGATACGCAGTATTTT	CASSPRIGGDTQYF
few	NA	TRBV29-1	TRBJ1-2	TGCAGCGTTGCCGGATTTGATGAGGGCTACACCTTC	CSVAGFDEGYTF
few	TRBD2	TRBV6-6	TRBJ2-7	TGTGCCACCGTTCCCGGCGGGGGGGCCTCCTACGAGCAGTACTTC	CATVPGGGASYEQYF
NA	NA	TRBV3-1	TRBJ2-3	TGTGCCAGCAGCCAGTCAATAGGGTCAGATACGCAGTATTTT	CASSQSIGSDTQYF
many	NA	TRBV10-3	TRBJ2-1	TGTGCCATCTTAGTCCCTCCCAATGAGCAGTTCTTC	CAILVPPNEQFF
NA	NA	TRBV12-3/TRBV12-4	TRBJ1-3	TGTGCCAGCAGTTTAGAGGTTGACTCTGGAAACACCATATATTTT	CASSLEVDSGNTIYF
NA	NA	TRBV30	TRBJ1-4	TGTGCCTGGAGTGTATCTACGGCGGGTGAAAAACTGTTTTTT	CAWSVSTAGEKLFF
many	TRBD2	TRBV20-1	TRBJ2-1	TGCAGTGCTGATGGACTAGCGGATCAGAGCTCCTACAATGAGCAGTTCTTC	CSADGLADQSSYNEQFF
once	NA	TRBV12-5	TRBJ1-1	TGTGCTAGTGGTTTGGGGCAGACTCTGAACACTGAAGCTTTCTTT	CASGLGQTLNTEAFF
NA	NA	TRBV12-3/TRBV12-4	TRBJ1-4	TGTGCCAGCAGTTTTGGGGTCGGCGATGAAAAACTGTTTTTT	CASSFGVGDEKLFF
NA	TRBD1	TRBV7-9	TRBJ2-7	TGTGCCAGCAGCACAGACAGGGGTGGCGAGCAGTACTTC	CASSTDRGGEQYF
NA	NA	TRBV7-9	TRBJ1-2	TGTGCCAGCAGCCCCGAGGGCTTGGGACTATCTAACTATGGCTACACCTTC	CASSPEGLGLSNYGYTF
few	TRBD1	TRBV12-3/TRBV12-4	TRBJ2-5	TGTGCCAGCAACCCCCTCAAGTTGTCAGGGGGCAAGGAGACCCAGTACTTC	CASNPLKLSGGKETQYF
few	NA	TRBV5-5	TRBJ2-5	TGTGCCAGCCACTTAGGGGGGGCGGAAGAGACCCAGTACTTC	CASHLGGAEETQYF
few	TRBD1	TRBV5-1	TRBJ1-4	TGCGCCAGCAGCATTCGACAGGGGGTTGAAAAACTGTTTTTT	CASSIRQGVEKLFF
once	NA	TRBV7-2	TRBJ1-1	TGTGCCAGCAGCCCTCGGATAGATAACACTGAAGCTTTCTTT	CASSPRIDNTEAFF
few	TRBD2	TRBV20-1	TRBJ2-3	TGCAGTGCCCTCCTGGGACTAGCGAGCACAGATACGCAGTATTTT	CSALLGLASTDTQYF